This record looks at one T cell receptor beta chain sequence and its context. The target antigen is unknown. Template-switching 5'RACE yielded the TCR cDNA; a universal primer site and UMIs were added in the process. One entry per CDR3 protein, called by TCRdb with MiXCR from the 5' RACE reads. The repertoire holds some 250,000 distinct CDR3 sequences, with more than 3.5% as singletons. The record originates from a study of T cells after yellow fever vaccination. Study-wide results and caveats: Reappearance after the booster was seen for most primary-vaccination clones, at around 95% CD4 and about 90% CD8.

CDR3 length equals 14 residues. V was shortened by 0 bases and J by 6 bases, with 14 bases between the two germline ends. CDR1 DFQATT and CDR2 SNEGSKA come from the germline V gene (reference sequence). The chain recombines TRBV20-1 with TRBJ1-1, with D unclear. Sequenced here: PBMCs, sampled 15 days after the yellow fever booster vaccination. This sequence originates from a man aged 18 to 29 who received the YFV17D yellow fever vaccine. Written as DNA, the CDR3 is TGCAGTGCTAGAGATCTCGAAAATCTGGCTGAAGCTTTCTTT. Its translation: CSARDLENLAEAFF.